This record looks at one T cell receptor beta chain sequence and its context. These data belong to a study of T-cell reconstitution after alpha-beta-depleted transplantation in children. Unique molecular identifiers tagged the TCRbeta library. MiXCR, run by TCRdb on the PCR reads, gives a single entry per CDR3 protein. The data contain some 290,000 distinct CDR3 sequences, about 10% of them seen just once; the ten biggest clones take up roughly a tenth. The sequenced sample was PBMCs from the stem cell graft donor, obtained from the stem cell graft. This TCR derives from a human donor who donated a stem cell graft to a child with SCID.

CDR3 in DNA: TGTGCCAGCAGCTTCGGTCTATGGGATTCACCCCTCCACTTT. It specifies CASSFGLWDSPLHF. The rearrangement joins TRBV7-2 to TRBJ1-6; D is unresolved. From germline, CDR1 is SGHTA and CDR2 FQGNSA. This CDR3 comprises 14 residues. V was clipped by 3 bases and J by 8 bases, with 11 bases between them. Full variable domain (remainder filled in from reference TRBV7-2 and TRBJ1-6): GAGVSQSPSNKVTEKGKDVELRCDPISGHTALYWYRQSLGQGLEFLIYFQGNSAPDKSGLPSDRFSAERTGGSVSTLTIQRTQQEDSAVYLCASSFGLWDSPLHFGNGTRLTVT.